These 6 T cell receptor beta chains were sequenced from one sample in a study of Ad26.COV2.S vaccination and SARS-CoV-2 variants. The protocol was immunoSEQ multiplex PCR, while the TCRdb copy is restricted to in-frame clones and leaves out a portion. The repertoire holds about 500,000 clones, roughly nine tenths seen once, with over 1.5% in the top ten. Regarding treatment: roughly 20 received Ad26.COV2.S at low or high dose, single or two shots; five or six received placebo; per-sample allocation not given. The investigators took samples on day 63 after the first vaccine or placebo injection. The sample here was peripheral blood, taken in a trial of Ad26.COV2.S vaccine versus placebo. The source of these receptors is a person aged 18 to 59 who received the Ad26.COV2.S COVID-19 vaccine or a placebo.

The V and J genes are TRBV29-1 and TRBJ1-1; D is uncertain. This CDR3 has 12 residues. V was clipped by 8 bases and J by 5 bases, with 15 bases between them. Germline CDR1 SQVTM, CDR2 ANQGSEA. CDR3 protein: CSFDRVGTEAFF. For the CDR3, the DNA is TGCAGCTTCGATCGGGTTGGGACTGAAGCTTTCTTT. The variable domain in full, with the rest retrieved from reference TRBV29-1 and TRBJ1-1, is SAVISQKPSRDICQRGTSLTIQCQVDSQVTMMFWYRQQPGQSLTLIATANQGSEATYESGFVIDKFPISRPNLTFSTLTVSNMSPEDSSIYLCSFDRVGTEAFFGQGTRLTVV.

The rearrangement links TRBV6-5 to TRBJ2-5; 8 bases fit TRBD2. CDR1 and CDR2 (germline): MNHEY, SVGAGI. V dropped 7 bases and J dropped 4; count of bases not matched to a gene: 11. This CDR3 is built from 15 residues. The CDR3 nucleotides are TGTGCCAGCACCGTAGCGGGGATAGCGGGAGAGACCCAGTACTTC. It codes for CASTVAGIAGETQYF.

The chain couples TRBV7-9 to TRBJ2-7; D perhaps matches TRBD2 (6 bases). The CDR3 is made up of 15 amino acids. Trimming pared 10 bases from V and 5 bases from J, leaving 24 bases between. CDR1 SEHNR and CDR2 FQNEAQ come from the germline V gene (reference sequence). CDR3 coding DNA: TGTGCCACCACTAGATTTGGGGGGAGTGGCGACGAGCAGTACTTC. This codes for CATTRFGGSGDEQYF.

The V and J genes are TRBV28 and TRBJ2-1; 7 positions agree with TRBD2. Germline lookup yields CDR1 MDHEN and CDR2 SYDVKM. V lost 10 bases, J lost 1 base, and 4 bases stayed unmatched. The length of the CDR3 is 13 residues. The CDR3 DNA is TGTGCCATCCAGCGGGGTTCCTACAATGAGCAGTTCTTC. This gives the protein CAIQRGSYNEQFF.

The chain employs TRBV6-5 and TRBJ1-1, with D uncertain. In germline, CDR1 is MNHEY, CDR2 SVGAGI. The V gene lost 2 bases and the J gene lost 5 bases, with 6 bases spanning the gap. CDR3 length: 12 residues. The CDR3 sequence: CASSYGKTEAFF. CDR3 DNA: TGTGCCAGCAGTTACGGGAAGACTGAAGCTTTCTTT.

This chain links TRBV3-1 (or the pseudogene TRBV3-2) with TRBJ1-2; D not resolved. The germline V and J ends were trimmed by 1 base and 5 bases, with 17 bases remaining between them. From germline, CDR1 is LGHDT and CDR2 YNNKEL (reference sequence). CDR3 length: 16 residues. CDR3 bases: TGTGCCAGCAGCCAAGGAGGCTTTTGGCGATCTTATGGCTACACCTTC. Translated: CASSQGGFWRSYGYTF.